What follows describes a single T cell receptor (beta chain). This sample is drawn from a study of cytomegalovirus exposure and HLA in healthy donors. The V and J ends lost 3 bases and 4 bases respectively, with 15 bases between them. CDR1 and CDR2 (germline): GTSNPN, SVGIG (reference sequence). The CDR3 runs 14 residues. Some clones are missing from TCRdb's copy, which holds only in-frame ones; the method was immunoSEQ multiplex PCR. The sample includes about 73,000 clones, approximately 96% of them seen just once. V usage is TRBV30 and J usage is TRBJ1-1; D is unresolved. The clonotype was recovered from a man aged 18 to 29 in good health and CMV-seronegative. The specimen was PBMCs. In DNA, the CDR3 is TGTGCCTGGAGCCCGGACTTTGCGGGCACTGAAGCTTTCTTT. This translates into CAWSPDFAGTEAFF.